A selection of T cell receptor beta chains follows, all from one sample in a study of beta chain features in type 1 diabetes. This table comes from immunoSEQ multiplex PCR, and its TCRdb copy is limited to in-frame clones, with some not included. In the table there are 400,000 or so clones, around 10% of which are singletons. The sequencing input was central memory CD4+ T cells from blood. The receptors here all came from a man between 25 and 39 years old with type 1 diabetes. CDR3s include the opening cysteine and the closing phenylalanine or tryptophan. A D gene is named only where the DNA matches it firmly. Only some rows state a clone size, as once, few, many or a class for expanded clones.

V gene: TRBV11-1; J gene: TRBJ2-7; clone size: NA; D gene: NA; CDR3 protein: CASSSDRAVYEQYF; CDR3 DNA: TGTGCCAGCAGCTCAGATAGGGCCGTCTACGAGCAGTACTTC
V gene: TRBV30; J gene: TRBJ1-4; clone size: few; D gene: NA; CDR3 protein: CAWSVREKLFF; CDR3 DNA: TGTGCCTGGAGTGTACGCGAAAAACTGTTTTTT
V gene: TRBV5-4; J gene: TRBJ2-6; clone size: few; D gene: NA; CDR3 protein: CASSLSGWGGANVLTF; CDR3 DNA: TGTGCCAGCAGCTTATCGGGATGGGGAGGGGCCAACGTCCTGACTTTC
V gene: TRBV7-9; J gene: TRBJ2-3; clone size: many; D gene: TRBD2; CDR3 protein: CASKAGSTDTQYF; CDR3 DNA: TGTGCCAGTAAAGCGGGAAGCACAGATACGCAGTATTTT
V gene: TRBV6-1; J gene: TRBJ2-5; clone size: few; D gene: TRBD1; CDR3 protein: CASSGSADRDRVYF; CDR3 DNA: TGTGCCAGCAGTGGATCCGCTGACCGGGACAGAGTCTACTTC
V gene: TRBV5-1; J gene: TRBJ1-1; clone size: NA; D gene: NA; CDR3 protein: CASSLVPGGNTEAFF; CDR3 DNA: TGCGCCAGCAGCTTGGTTCCTGGGGGGAACACTGAAGCTTTCTTT
V gene: TRBV29-1; J gene: TRBJ1-5; clone size: NA; D gene: NA; CDR3 protein: CSVQTGQGRQPQHF; CDR3 DNA: TGCAGCGTTCAAACGGGGCAGGGCCGACAGCCCCAGCATTTT
V gene: TRBV7-6; J gene: TRBJ2-6; clone size: many; D gene: TRBD2; CDR3 protein: CASSPRGGSGANVLTF; CDR3 DNA: TGTGCCAGCAGCCCTCGGGGGGGCTCTGGGGCCAACGTCCTGACTTTC
V gene: TRBV19; J gene: TRBJ2-7; clone size: few; D gene: NA; CDR3 protein: CATKGPAVEQYF; CDR3 DNA: TGTGCCACCAAGGGACCCGCGGTCGAGCAGTACTTC
V gene: TRBV5-1; J gene: TRBJ2-3; clone size: NA; D gene: TRBD2; CDR3 protein: CASSLVSGADTDTQYF; CDR3 DNA: TGCGCCAGCAGTTTAGTAAGCGGGGCCGACACAGATACGCAGTATTTT
V gene: TRBV23-1; J gene: TRBJ2-7; clone size: few; D gene: NA; CDR3 protein: CASSQSAGDEQYF; CDR3 DNA: TGCGCCAGCAGTCAATCAGCAGGAGACGAGCAGTACTTC
V gene: TRBV19; J gene: TRBJ2-7; clone size: NA; D gene: TRBD1; CDR3 protein: CASSPRDRGREQYF; CDR3 DNA: TGTGCCAGTAGTCCCCGGGACAGGGGTCGCGAGCAGTACTTC
V gene: TRBV18; J gene: TRBJ1-1; clone size: NA; D gene: TRBD1; CDR3 protein: CASSPGDRVNTEAFF; CDR3 DNA: TGTGCCAGCTCACCGGGGGACAGGGTCAACACTGAAGCTTTCTTT
V gene: TRBV5-1; J gene: TRBJ1-4; clone size: few; D gene: NA; CDR3 protein: CASSFISREKLFF; CDR3 DNA: TGCGCCAGCAGCTTCATCTCTCGGGAAAAACTGTTTTTT
V gene: TRBV29-1; J gene: TRBJ2-7; clone size: NA; D gene: TRBD2; CDR3 protein: CSAVSQRDSSEQYF; CDR3 DNA: TGCAGCGCAGTTAGCCAGCGGGATAGCTCCGAGCAGTACTTC
V gene: TRBV9; J gene: TRBJ1-4; clone size: few; D gene: TRBD1; CDR3 protein: CASSAAGTENEKLFF; CDR3 DNA: TGTGCCAGCAGCGCTGCCGGGACAGAGAATGAAAAACTGTTTTTT
V gene: TRBV27; J gene: TRBJ2-7; clone size: NA; D gene: TRBD1; CDR3 protein: CASSSAGQGSEEQYF; CDR3 DNA: TGTGCCAGCAGTTCCGCGGGACAGGGATCGGAAGAGCAGTACTTC
V gene: TRBV7-3; J gene: TRBJ2-1; clone size: few; D gene: NA; CDR3 protein: CASSGDSYNEQFF; CDR3 DNA: TGTGCCAGCAGCGGCGACTCCTACAATGAGCAGTTCTTC
V gene: TRBV4-2; J gene: TRBJ1-1; clone size: NA; D gene: NA; CDR3 protein: CASSQDKATANTEAFF; CDR3 DNA: TGTGCCAGCAGCCAAGATAAGGCGACAGCGAACACTGAAGCTTTCTTT
V gene: TRBV6-6; J gene: TRBJ2-2; clone size: NA; D gene: TRBD1; CDR3 protein: CASSTGERSTGELFF; CDR3 DNA: TGTGCCAGCAGCACAGGGGAGCGAAGCACCGGGGAGCTGTTTTTT
V gene: TRBV5-8; J gene: TRBJ1-4; clone size: few; D gene: NA; CDR3 protein: CASSYQAPDNEKLFF; CDR3 DNA: TGTGCCAGCAGTTACCAGGCCCCCGACAATGAAAAACTGTTTTTT
V gene: TRBV10-3; J gene: TRBJ1-4; clone size: many; D gene: TRBD1; CDR3 protein: CATGDRGHEKLFF; CDR3 DNA: TGTGCCACGGGGGACAGGGGGCATGAAAAACTGTTTTTT
V gene: TRBV28; J gene: TRBJ1-2; clone size: few; D gene: NA; CDR3 protein: CASSLETNYGYTF; CDR3 DNA: TGTGCCAGCAGTTTGGAAACTAACTATGGCTACACCTTC
V gene: TRBV7-2; J gene: TRBJ1-5; clone size: NA; D gene: TRBD1; CDR3 protein: CASSFTGEEPQHF; CDR3 DNA: TGTGCCAGCAGTTTCACAGGGGAAGAGCCCCAGCATTTT
V gene: TRBV30; J gene: TRBJ1-2; clone size: NA; D gene: NA; CDR3 protein: CAGQDSPYGYTF; CDR3 DNA: TGTGCCGGTCAGGACAGTCCCTATGGCTACACCTTC
V gene: TRBV11-1; J gene: TRBJ1-1; clone size: few; D gene: NA; CDR3 protein: CASSFDYFWNTEAFF; CDR3 DNA: TGTGCCAGCAGCTTTGACTACTTCTGGAACACTGAAGCTTTCTTT
V gene: TRBV27; J gene: TRBJ1-3; clone size: NA; D gene: NA; CDR3 protein: CASRSPMGGSGNTIYF; CDR3 DNA: TGTGCCAGCAGATCTCCGATGGGGGGGTCTGGAAACACCATATATTTT
V gene: TRBV6-1; J gene: TRBJ2-5; clone size: many; D gene: NA; CDR3 protein: CASSEGYGAGETQYF; CDR3 DNA: TGTGCCAGCAGTGAAGGGTATGGGGCGGGAGAGACCCAGTACTTC
V gene: TRBV6-6; J gene: TRBJ1-6; clone size: NA; D gene: TRBD1; CDR3 protein: CASGLGQGVSPLHF; CDR3 DNA: TGTGCCAGCGGACTTGGACAGGGAGTCTCACCCCTCCACTTT
V gene: TRBV6-1; J gene: TRBJ2-7; clone size: few; D gene: TRBD2; CDR3 protein: CASSDRGGSGSRNEQYF; CDR3 DNA: TGTGCCAGCAGTGACCGAGGGGGGAGCGGGAGTAGGAACGAGCAGTACTTC
V gene: TRBV7-9; J gene: TRBJ2-3; clone size: few; D gene: TRBD2; CDR3 protein: CASSPRGTSGSTDTQYF; CDR3 DNA: TGTGCCAGCAGCCCGAGAGGGACTAGCGGCTCCACAGATACGCAGTATTTT
V gene: TRBV28; J gene: TRBJ1-4; clone size: NA; D gene: NA; CDR3 protein: CASLEREKLFF; CDR3 DNA: TGTGCCAGTTTGGAACGGGAAAAACTGTTTTTT
V gene: TRBV28; J gene: TRBJ2-4; clone size: NA; D gene: NA; CDR3 protein: CASSLLGARGDIQYF; CDR3 DNA: TGTGCCAGCAGTTTATTGGGGGCGCGTGGAGACATTCAGTACTTC
V gene: TRBV7-3; J gene: TRBJ2-1; clone size: NA; D gene: NA; CDR3 protein: CASSLSSVYNEQFF; CDR3 DNA: TGTGCCAGCAGCTTAAGCTCGGTCTACAATGAGCAGTTCTTC
V gene: TRBV5-1; J gene: TRBJ2-7; clone size: NA; D gene: NA; CDR3 protein: CASSPQGGAEEQYF; CDR3 DNA: TGCGCCAGCAGCCCCCAGGGAGGCGCGGAGGAGCAGTACTTC
V gene: TRBV18; J gene: TRBJ2-2; clone size: NA; D gene: TRBD1; CDR3 protein: CASSPRNRGRSSGELFF; CDR3 DNA: TGTGCCAGCTCACCACGGAACAGGGGAAGGTCGAGCGGGGAGCTGTTTTTT
V gene: TRBV29-1; J gene: TRBJ2-7; clone size: many; D gene: TRBD1; CDR3 protein: CSVEGQGDIEQYF; CDR3 DNA: TGCAGCGTTGAAGGGCAGGGGGACATCGAGCAGTACTTC
V gene: TRBV28; J gene: TRBJ2-7; clone size: few; D gene: NA; CDR3 protein: CASSLISHSYEQYF; CDR3 DNA: TGTGCCAGCAGTTTGATTTCCCATAGCTACGAGCAGTACTTC
V gene: TRBV7-9; J gene: TRBJ1-4; clone size: many; D gene: TRBD1; CDR3 protein: CASSRTGVYEKLFF; CDR3 DNA: TGTGCCAGCAGCCGGACAGGGGTTTATGAAAAACTGTTTTTT
V gene: TRBV6-6; J gene: TRBJ2-7; clone size: NA; D gene: NA; CDR3 protein: CASRRRDEQYF; CDR3 DNA: TGTGCCAGCCGGAGGCGAGACGAGCAGTACTTC
V gene: TRBV7-2; J gene: TRBJ1-2; clone size: NA; D gene: NA; CDR3 protein: CASSLALLGGGYTF; CDR3 DNA: TGTGCCAGCAGCTTAGCGCTTCTAGGTGGCGGCTACACCTTC
V gene: TRBV6-1; J gene: TRBJ2-1; clone size: few; D gene: NA; CDR3 protein: CASQRDMDNEQFF; CDR3 DNA: TGTGCCAGCCAACGGGACATGGACAATGAGCAGTTCTTC
V gene: TRBV4-3; J gene: TRBJ1-4; clone size: NA; D gene: TRBD1; CDR3 protein: CASSQVTGREKLFF; CDR3 DNA: TGCGCCAGCAGCCAAGTGACAGGGAGAGAAAAACTGTTTTTT
V gene: TRBV28; J gene: TRBJ1-1; clone size: NA; D gene: TRBD1; CDR3 protein: CASRPTSMGTGRAEAFF; CDR3 DNA: TGTGCCAGCAGACCGACTTCAATGGGGACAGGGAGGGCTGAAGCTTTCTTT
V gene: TRBV7-9; J gene: TRBJ2-5; clone size: few; D gene: NA; CDR3 protein: CASSLARWDSETQYF; CDR3 DNA: TGTGCCAGCAGCTTAGCGCGTTGGGATTCAGAGACCCAGTACTTC
V gene: TRBV5-1; J gene: TRBJ1-5; clone size: few; D gene: NA; CDR3 protein: CASSFGGSNQPQHF; CDR3 DNA: TGCGCCAGCAGCTTCGGAGGGAGCAATCAGCCCCAGCATTTT
V gene: TRBV7-6; J gene: TRBJ2-5; clone size: NA; D gene: TRBD2; CDR3 protein: CASSSNSGSMGETQYF; CDR3 DNA: TGTGCCAGCAGCTCAAACAGCGGGAGTATGGGGGAGACCCAGTACTTC
V gene: TRBV14; J gene: TRBJ2-1; clone size: few; D gene: NA; CDR3 protein: CASSQWLEGGSEQFF; CDR3 DNA: TGTGCCAGCAGCCAATGGTTGGAGGGGGGCTCTGAGCAGTTCTTC
V gene: TRBV4-3; J gene: TRBJ2-1; clone size: NA; D gene: TRBD2; CDR3 protein: CASSQGILAGGDEQFF; CDR3 DNA: TGCGCCAGCAGCCAAGGTATTCTAGCGGGAGGCGATGAGCAGTTCTTC
V gene: TRBV7-9; J gene: TRBJ2-1; clone size: many; D gene: NA; CDR3 protein: CASSPSYNEQFF; CDR3 DNA: TGTGCCAGCAGCCCAAGCTACAATGAGCAGTTCTTC